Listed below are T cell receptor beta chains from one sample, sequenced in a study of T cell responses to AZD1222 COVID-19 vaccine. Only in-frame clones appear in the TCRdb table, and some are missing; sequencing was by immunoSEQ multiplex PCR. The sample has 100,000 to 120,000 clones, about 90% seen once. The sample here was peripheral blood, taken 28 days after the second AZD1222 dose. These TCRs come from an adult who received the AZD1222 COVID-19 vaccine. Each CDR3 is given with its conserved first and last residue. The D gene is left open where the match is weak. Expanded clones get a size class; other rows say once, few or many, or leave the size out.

cdr3_aa: CASSLRQGAGNTIYF
cdr3_nt: TGTGCCAGCAGCTTGCGACAGGGGGCTGGAAACACCATATATTTT
j_call: TRBJ1-3
clone_size: .
v_call: TRBV5-4
d_call: TRBD1
cdr3_length: 15

cdr3_aa: CASKWGHMNTEAFF
cdr3_nt: TGTGCCAGCAAGTGGGGACACATGAACACTGAAGCTTTCTTT
j_call: TRBJ1-1
clone_size: .
v_call: TRBV2
d_call: .
cdr3_length: 14

cdr3_aa: CASSHYLAGGGETQYF
cdr3_nt: TGTGCCAGCAGCCATTACCTAGCGGGGGGTGGAGAGACCCAGTACTTC
j_call: TRBJ2-5
clone_size: .
v_call: TRBV3-1/TRBV3-2
d_call: TRBD2
cdr3_length: 16

cdr3_aa: CASSNSGQGTNEQFF
cdr3_nt: TGTGCCAGCAGTAATTCGGGACAGGGCACGAATGAGCAGTTCTTC
j_call: TRBJ2-1
clone_size: once
v_call: TRBV25-1
d_call: TRBD1
cdr3_length: 15

cdr3_aa: CASSPPTGGRWSYGYTF
cdr3_nt: TGTGCCAGCTCACCCCCGACAGGGGGCAGGTGGTCCTATGGCTACACCTTC
j_call: TRBJ1-2
clone_size: .
v_call: TRBV18
d_call: TRBD1
cdr3_length: 17

cdr3_aa: CASSWVGTPVLYEQYF
cdr3_nt: TGTGCCAGCAGCTGGGTTGGGACTCCGGTCCTCTACGAGCAGTACTTC
j_call: TRBJ2-7
clone_size: few
v_call: TRBV7-8
d_call: .
cdr3_length: 16

cdr3_aa: CASSSGQGADTQYF
cdr3_nt: TGCGCCAGCAGCTCTGGACAGGGGGCAGATACGCAGTATTTT
j_call: TRBJ2-3
clone_size: .
v_call: TRBV5-1
d_call: TRBD1
cdr3_length: 14

cdr3_aa: CASSIGGQGTETQYF
cdr3_nt: TGTGCCAGTAGTATCGGGGGACAGGGAACGGAGACCCAGTACTTC
j_call: TRBJ2-5
clone_size: .
v_call: TRBV19
d_call: TRBD1
cdr3_length: 15

cdr3_aa: CASSQGGADGYTF
cdr3_nt: TGTGCCAGCAGCCAAGGGGGGGCAGACGGCTACACCTTC
j_call: TRBJ1-2
clone_size: once
v_call: TRBV4-2
d_call: .
cdr3_length: 13

cdr3_aa: CASSLGQAGPYEQYF
cdr3_nt: TGTGCCAGCAGCTTGGGACAGGCTGGACCCTACGAGCAGTACTTC
j_call: TRBJ2-7
clone_size: .
v_call: TRBV5-4
d_call: .
cdr3_length: 15

cdr3_aa: CASKRGEVADTQYF
cdr3_nt: TGTGCCAGCAAGCGGGGGGAGGTCGCAGATACGCAGTATTTT
j_call: TRBJ2-3
clone_size: once
v_call: TRBV6-5
d_call: TRBD2
cdr3_length: 14

cdr3_aa: CATSRALGTEAFF
cdr3_nt: TGTGCCACCAGCAGAGCGCTAGGGACTGAAGCTTTCTTT
j_call: TRBJ1-1
clone_size: .
v_call: TRBV15
d_call: .
cdr3_length: 13

cdr3_aa: CASAIRRQTIPDTQYF
cdr3_nt: TGTGCCAGCGCAATAAGGCGGCAGACGATCCCAGATACGCAGTATTTT
j_call: TRBJ2-3
clone_size: .
v_call: TRBV27
d_call: .
cdr3_length: 16

cdr3_aa: CATSRGDRGPQPQHF
cdr3_nt: TGTGCCACCAGCAGAGGGGACAGGGGGCCTCAGCCCCAGCATTTT
j_call: TRBJ1-5
clone_size: .
v_call: TRBV15
d_call: TRBD1
cdr3_length: 15

cdr3_aa: CSFLTSGSYEQYF
cdr3_nt: TGCAGCTTTCTAACTAGCGGGAGTTACGAGCAGTACTTC
j_call: TRBJ2-7
clone_size: .
v_call: TRBV29-1
d_call: TRBD2
cdr3_length: 13

cdr3_aa: CAIPRDGGRSETQYF
cdr3_nt: TGTGCCATCCCACGGGACGGGGGCAGATCGGAGACCCAGTACTTC
j_call: TRBJ2-5
clone_size: .
v_call: TRBV27
d_call: .
cdr3_length: 15

cdr3_aa: CASSRAGLYGYTF
cdr3_nt: TGTGCCAGCAGCCGAGCGGGACTTTATGGCTACACCTTC
j_call: TRBJ1-2
clone_size: .
v_call: TRBV11-2
d_call: .
cdr3_length: 13

cdr3_aa: CARTGTRTYEQYF
cdr3_nt: TGTGCTCGTACCGGGACAAGAACCTACGAGCAGTACTTC
j_call: TRBJ2-7
clone_size: .
v_call: TRBV30
d_call: .
cdr3_length: 13

cdr3_aa: CASSSLPGTRTFNEQFF
cdr3_nt: TGTGCCAGCAGCTCACTGCCCGGGACTAGGACCTTCAATGAGCAGTTCTTC
j_call: TRBJ2-1
clone_size: .
v_call: TRBV7-6
d_call: TRBD2
cdr3_length: 17

cdr3_aa: CASGLPGHYNEQFF
cdr3_nt: TGTGCTAGTGGTCTACCTGGACACTACAATGAGCAGTTCTTC
j_call: TRBJ2-1
clone_size: .
v_call: TRBV12-5
d_call: .
cdr3_length: 14

cdr3_aa: CASSEAGGNTIYF
cdr3_nt: TGTGCCAGTAGTGAGGCTGGAGGAAACACCATATATTTT
j_call: TRBJ1-3
clone_size: .
v_call: TRBV19
d_call: .
cdr3_length: 13

cdr3_aa: CAIRDLSGNTIYF
cdr3_nt: TGTGCCATAAGGGACCTCTCTGGAAACACCATATATTTT
j_call: TRBJ1-3
clone_size: .
v_call: TRBV6-5
d_call: .
cdr3_length: 13

cdr3_aa: CASSFNSRGLESPLHF
cdr3_nt: TGCGCCAGCAGCTTCAACTCCAGGGGTTTGGAATCACCCCTCCACTTT
j_call: TRBJ1-6
clone_size: .
v_call: TRBV5-1
d_call: .
cdr3_length: 16

cdr3_aa: CSAREGYEQYF
cdr3_nt: TGCAGTGCTAGAGAGGGCTACGAGCAGTACTTC
j_call: TRBJ2-7
clone_size: .
v_call: TRBV20-1
d_call: .
cdr3_length: 11

cdr3_aa: CASSETGFGYGYTF
cdr3_nt: TGTGCCAGCAGTGAAACAGGGTTTGGGTATGGCTACACCTTC
j_call: TRBJ1-2
clone_size: .
v_call: TRBV6-4
d_call: .
cdr3_length: 14

cdr3_aa: CASSLPGHGDTEAFF
cdr3_nt: TGTGCCAGCAGCCTTCCCGGACATGGGGACACTGAAGCTTTCTTT
j_call: TRBJ1-1
clone_size: .
v_call: TRBV3-1/TRBV3-2
d_call: .
cdr3_length: 15

cdr3_aa: CASSAWDTTYEQYF
cdr3_nt: TGTGCCAGCAGCGCCTGGGACACCACCTACGAGCAGTACTTC
j_call: TRBJ2-7
clone_size: few
v_call: TRBV9
d_call: .
cdr3_length: 14

cdr3_aa: CASRPGWGEIYGYTF
cdr3_nt: TGTGCCAGCAGGCCAGGGTGGGGAGAGATCTATGGCTACACCTTC
j_call: TRBJ1-2
clone_size: .
v_call: TRBV27
d_call: .
cdr3_length: 15

cdr3_aa: CASSRPRVDEQFF
cdr3_nt: TGTGCCAGCAGCCGCCCAAGGGTGGATGAGCAGTTCTTC
j_call: TRBJ2-1
clone_size: .
v_call: TRBV11-3
d_call: .
cdr3_length: 13

cdr3_aa: CASSHSGGGRGTGELFF
cdr3_nt: TGCGCCAGCAGCCACTCAGGGGGCGGGAGGGGCACCGGGGAGCTGTTTTTT
j_call: TRBJ2-2
clone_size: .
v_call: TRBV4-1
d_call: .
cdr3_length: 17

cdr3_aa: CASSLGASGASEQFF
cdr3_nt: TGCGCCAGCAGCTTGGGGGCTAGCGGGGCTAGCGAGCAGTTCTTC
j_call: TRBJ2-1
clone_size: .
v_call: TRBV5-1
d_call: TRBD2
cdr3_length: 15

cdr3_aa: CASSSSTGSEAFF
cdr3_nt: TGTGCCAGCAGTTCGTCGACGGGAAGTGAAGCTTTCTTT
j_call: TRBJ1-1
clone_size: .
v_call: TRBV27
d_call: .
cdr3_length: 13

cdr3_aa: CASSSGLEQFF
cdr3_nt: TGTGCCAGCAGCTCCGGGCTAGAGCAGTTCTTC
j_call: TRBJ2-1
clone_size: .
v_call: TRBV5-5
d_call: .
cdr3_length: 11

cdr3_aa: CAISKDGEANVLTF
cdr3_nt: TGTGCCATCAGTAAAGACGGGGAGGCCAACGTCCTGACTTTC
j_call: TRBJ2-6
clone_size: few
v_call: TRBV10-3
d_call: .
cdr3_length: 14

cdr3_aa: CASSQGVNTEAFF
cdr3_nt: TGTGCCAGCAGCCAGGGAGTGAACACTGAAGCTTTCTTT
j_call: TRBJ1-1
clone_size: .
v_call: TRBV3-1/TRBV3-2
d_call: .
cdr3_length: 13

cdr3_aa: CASSLTGGSGNTIYF
cdr3_nt: TGTGCCAGCAGTCTCACAGGGGGCTCTGGAAACACCATATATTTT
j_call: TRBJ1-3
clone_size: .
v_call: TRBV9
d_call: TRBD1
cdr3_length: 15

cdr3_aa: CASSQKVSSGGSYNEQFF
cdr3_nt: TGTGCCAGCAGCCAAAAGGTTTCGAGCGGGGGCTCCTACAATGAGCAGTTCTTC
j_call: TRBJ2-1
clone_size: .
v_call: TRBV3-1/TRBV3-2
d_call: TRBD2
cdr3_length: 18

cdr3_aa: CASSGDSTEAFF
cdr3_nt: TGTGCCAGCAGTGGGGACAGCACTGAAGCTTTCTTT
j_call: TRBJ1-1
clone_size: .
v_call: TRBV27
d_call: TRBD1
cdr3_length: 12

cdr3_aa: CASSWTGLGRNEQFF
cdr3_nt: TGTGCCAGCAGCTGGACAGGGTTGGGGCGCAATGAGCAGTTCTTC
j_call: TRBJ2-1
clone_size: .
v_call: TRBV6-6
d_call: TRBD1
cdr3_length: 15

cdr3_aa: CASSQGSGTSDEQYF
cdr3_nt: TGTGCCAGCAGCCAAGGGTCAGGGACTTCGGACGAGCAGTACTTC
j_call: TRBJ2-7
clone_size: once
v_call: TRBV3-1/TRBV3-2
d_call: .
cdr3_length: 15

cdr3_aa: CASSIFVPRDGNQPQHF
cdr3_nt: TGTGCCAGTAGTATTTTCGTTCCCAGGGACGGTAATCAGCCCCAGCATTTT
j_call: TRBJ1-5
clone_size: .
v_call: TRBV19
d_call: .
cdr3_length: 17

cdr3_aa: CASHDRVSYNSPLHF
cdr3_nt: TGCGCCAGCCACGACAGGGTATCCTATAATTCACCCCTCCACTTT
j_call: TRBJ1-6
clone_size: .
v_call: TRBV10-1
d_call: TRBD1
cdr3_length: 15

cdr3_aa: CASSLRQGYEQYF
cdr3_nt: TGTGCCAGCAGCTTACGACAGGGTTACGAGCAGTACTTC
j_call: TRBJ2-7
clone_size: .
v_call: TRBV7-9
d_call: TRBD1
cdr3_length: 13

cdr3_aa: CASSTYAGVNTEAFF
cdr3_nt: TGTGCCAGTAGTACCTACGCCGGGGTGAACACTGAAGCTTTCTTT
j_call: TRBJ1-1
clone_size: once
v_call: TRBV19
d_call: .
cdr3_length: 15

cdr3_aa: CAGHHQDYGYTF
cdr3_nt: TGTGCCGGCCACCATCAGGACTATGGCTACACCTTC
j_call: TRBJ1-2
clone_size: once
v_call: TRBV12-3/TRBV12-4
d_call: .
cdr3_length: 12